Reported below is one TCR beta chain. What it recognizes is unknown. This sample was included in a study of PD-1 blockade in classical Hodgkin lymphoma. Regarding the study as a whole: Patients with a complete response exhibited baseline diversity comparable to newly diagnosed patients.

Clones were read by immunoSEQ multiplex PCR, and TCRdb kept only the in-frame ones, dropping some. The sample shows 20,000 to 25,000 clones, roughly three quarters of them seen only once. V lost 0 bases and J 1 base, leaving 12 bases between the germline ends. CDR3 length equals 16 residues. CDR1 and CDR2 (germline): SGDLS, YYNGEE. All the patients suffered relapse after autologous stem cell transplantation, and brentuximab vedotin exposure differed. Sequenced here: peripheral blood mononuclear cells (PBMCs), sampled at baseline. The TCR originated in a human donor with classical Hodgkin lymphoma. The J gene is TRBJ2-3, the V gene TRBV9, with D unresolved. Here the CDR3 reads CASSVGSAGGTDTQYF. The DNA for the CDR3 is TGTGCCAGCAGCGTAGGATCAGCCGGCGGCACAGATACGCAGTATTTT.